The entry below gives a single T cell receptor (beta chain) sequence along with its context. Its cognate antigen is unknown. Clones were read by immunoSEQ multiplex PCR, and TCRdb kept only the in-frame ones, dropping some. The sample consists of 85,000 to 130,000 clones, roughly nine tenths of them appearing once. The source of the sample is a study of T cell responses to AZD1222 COVID-19 vaccine. Whole-study results and caveats: Epitopes outside B.1.351 and B.1.1.7 mutated regions reportedly drew nearly half of spike TCRs. Across the whole spike, CD4 TCRs peaked at regions 160-218 and 743-854. With two AZD1222 doses given, Spike-specific TCR breadth and depth both rose.

Here the sequenced sample was peripheral blood, taken on day 0 of AZD1222 vaccination. The TCR comes from an adult in good health.

CDR3 nucleotides: TGTGCCAGCAGCTTAGTGGGCCGGGGACAGGAGTACTTC. Protein sequence: CASSLVGRGQEYF. This chain links TRBV7-9 with TRBJ2-7, with 8 bases fitting TRBD1. Looked up from germline, CDR1 is SEHNR and CDR2 is FQNEAQ (reference sequence). The V gene end was trimmed by 1 base and the J gene end by 11 bases; junction bases not matched to a gene: 7. The CDR3 is made up of 13 amino acids.